This record looks at one T cell receptor beta chain sequence and its context. Original methodology: Cell counts per sample came from amplifying reference gene primers. Profiling relied on immunoSEQ multiplex PCR, and the TCRdb table lists in-frame clones only, not all of them. From that table come the V and J calls and clone size; the DNA was used to work out D and trimming. The sample shows 200,000 to 300,000 clones, around 89% of them seen only once. This sample is drawn from a study of blood T cell repertoires in COVID-19. At the level of the study: Researchers got acute and convalescent COVID-19 samples from the United States, Italy and Spain. Sample material is recorded as cDNA or gDNA derived from T cells, B-cell-depleted T cells, or PBMCs.

The V and J ends lost 4 bases and 4 bases respectively, with 8 bases between them. The CDR3 is 12 residues long. CDR1 is SGHDT and CDR2 is YYEEEE in the germline V gene. J is TRBJ1-1 and V is TRBV5-6, with D hard to call. The sequenced sample was peripheral blood. This clonotype was sampled from a woman between 40 and 50 years old with acute or convalescent COVID-19. The DNA for the CDR3 is TGTGCCAGCAGCCGTCCCGGCACTGAAGCTTTCTTT. Amino acids: CASSRPGTEAFF.